The 28 T cell receptor beta chains listed next were all sequenced from one sample in a study of metastatic and nonmetastatic thyroid tumors. TCRdb redid the clone calls on the PCR reads using MiXCR. This table has some 15,000 clones, 9.5% to 13% appearing once. No treatment of any kind had been given to any patient before thyroid surgery. The source material was blood. These receptors came from a female donor with papillary thyroid cancer or a benign thyroid nodule (not recorded which). Some clones in this sample may be carry-over from other donors' samples.

This clone was counted many times. This chain joins TRBV13 and TRBJ2-7; TRBD2 aligns across 7 bases. Losses at the gene ends were 5 bases for V and 0 bases for J; bases not matched to a gene: 10. This CDR3 has 16 amino acids. CDR1 and CDR2 (germline): PRHDT, FYEKMQ (reference sequence). As DNA, the CDR3 is TGTGCCAGCAGCCATCCAAGCGGGGCCAGCTCCTACGAGCAGTACTTC. It translates to CASSHPSGASSYEQYF.

To note about this clone: One end of the junction does not line up with germline, which may come from a read error. This CDR3 is also generated by other DNA sequences in the sample. V is TRBV6-1 and J is TRBJ1-6; D might be TRBD1 (5 bases). This CDR3 spans 15 amino acids. CDR1 and CDR2 from the germline V gene are MNHNS and SASEGT. As DNA, the CDR3 is TGTGCCACCCAGGCACCTCAGGGCAGTAATTCACCCCTACACTTT. Protein: CATQAPQGSNSPLHF.

The chain joins TRBV11-2 to TRBJ1-2; perhaps TRBD1 as D (5 bases). This CDR3 spans 15 amino acids. Trimming left V 5 bases short and J 4 bases short, with 17 bases between. Germline values: CDR1 SGHAT, CDR2 FQNNGV. CDR3 in DNA: TGTGCCAGCAGCGTGAGCCGGGACCTGTCCTATGGCTACACCTTC. Translating it yields CASSVSRDLSYGYTF.

This chain connects TRBV11-2 to TRBJ2-3; 8 bases match TRBD2. V dropped 4 bases and J dropped 1; count of bases not matched to a gene: 4. From germline, CDR1 is SGHAT and CDR2 FQNNGV. This CDR3 comprises 15 residues. The CDR3 spells CASSSGLGGTDTQYF. As DNA, the CDR3 is TGTGCCAGCAGCTCGGGACTAGGGGGCACAGATACGCAGTATTTT.

This clone ranks as medium-sized. The gene calls are TRBV6-1 and TRBJ2-1; TRBD2 agrees at 9 bases. Losses at the gene ends were 5 bases for V and 7 bases for J; bases not matched to a gene: 3. The germline CDR1 and CDR2 sequences are MNHNS and SASEGT. The CDR3 extends over 13 amino acids. The CDR3: CASSLTSGNEQFF. The CDR3 coding sequence is TGTGCCAGCAGTCTTACTAGCGGGAATGAGCAGTTCTTC.

Ten or more counts support this clone. The rearrangement joins TRBV7-2 to TRBJ2-5, with D perhaps matching TRBD1 (6 bases). Germline V lookup: CDR1 SGHTA, CDR2 FQGNSA. V shed 2 bases and J shed 2 bases, with 12 bases lying between them. The CDR3 is 15 residues long. The CDR3 protein is CASSLFPGAQETQYF. CDR3 DNA sequence: TGTGCCAGCAGCTTATTCCCAGGGGCACAAGAGACCCAGTACTTC.

This clone has a count of ten or more. The CDR3 sequence: CASSPRQGSYGYTF. In nucleotides, the CDR3 is TGTGCCAGCAGCCCAAGACAGGGGTCCTATGGCTACACCTTC. The chain recombines TRBV3-1 with TRBJ1-2; 8 bases are a match to TRBD1. J gave up 4 bases and V 4 bases, and 5 bases lay outside the gene matches. The CDR3 runs to 14 residues. Germline lookup yields CDR1 LGHDT and CDR2 YNNKEL (reference sequence).

This clone was counted ten times or more. The chain is built from TRBV5-1 and TRBJ1-1; weak D call: TRBD1 (5 bases). The CDR3 is 14 amino acids. Germline V lookup: CDR1 SGHRS, CDR2 YFSETQ. Trimming took off 0 bases at V and 1 base at J, with 7 bases between the two ends. CDR3 sequence reads: CASSLAGTNTEAFF. As DNA, the CDR3 is TGCGCCAGCAGCTTGGCAGGGACGAACACTGAAGCTTTCTTT.

J is TRBJ2-7 and V is TRBV7-2; no reliable D call. Trimming took 5 bases from V and 4 from J, leaving 6 bases between them. Germline V lookup: CDR1 SGHTA, CDR2 FQGNSA. The CDR3 runs to 11 residues. The CDR3 loop reads CASSRFYEQYF. The CDR3 DNA follows: TGTGCCAGCAGCAGGTTTTACGAGCAGTACTTC.

Many counts were recorded for this clone. The chain joins TRBV20-1 to TRBJ1-3, with D unresolved. The germline V gene has CDR1 DFQATT and CDR2 SNEGSKA (reference sequence). V lost 0 bases and J lost 4, with 7 bases in between. CDR3 length: 13 residues. The CDR3 DNA is TGCAGTGCTAGAGACAGCATCGGAAACACCATATATTTT. It is translated as CSARDSIGNTIYF.

This clone was seen repeatedly, ten times or more. The chain is built from TRBV4-3 and TRBJ1-6; TRBD1 matches at 8 bases. This CDR3 region has 17 residues. J gave up 7 bases and V 1 base, and 9 bases lay outside the gene matches. CDR1 and CDR2 (germline): LGHNA, YSLEER. DNA of the CDR3: TGCGCCAGCAGCCAAGCAGGACAGGGCGGGAGGAATTCACCCCTCCACTTT. Translated: CASSQAGQGGRNSPLHF.

This clone occurred many times. The chain links TRBV7-9 to TRBJ2-7, with D perhaps given as TRBD1 or TRBD2 (5 bases each). The CDR3 runs 13 residues. CDR1 and CDR2 (germline): SEHNR, FQNEAQ (reference sequence). V gave up 3 bases and J gave up 5 bases, with 11 bases separating them. The CDR3 spells CASSFGALNEQYF. DNA of the CDR3: TGTGCCAGCAGCTTCGGGGCCCTCAACGAGCAGTACTTC.

The CDR3 coding sequence is TGTGCCAGCAGCCAACTTGCGACATACTACGAGCAGTACTTC. This encodes CASSQLATYYEQYF. This chain connects TRBV14 to TRBJ2-7; the D is unclear. Trimming shortened V by 2 bases and J by 3 bases, and 11 bases separated the two germline ends. The CDR3 contains 14 residues. Germline V CDR1 and CDR2: SGHDN, FVKESK.

This clone has ten or more counts. The V gene is TRBV9, the J gene TRBJ2-3, with 9 bases lining up with TRBD1. The CDR3 length is 15 residues. Trimming removed 4 bases from V and 3 bases from J; junction bases left unmatched: 6. The germline CDR1 and CDR2 sequences are SGDLS and YYNGEE. CDR3: CASSLGQGGTDTQYF. The CDR3, as DNA: TGTGCCAGCAGCCTGGGACAGGGAGGAACAGATACGCAGTATTTT.

This clone has a count of ten or more. V gene TRBV20-1 combines with J gene TRBJ1-2; a weak D match, TRBD1 (5 bases). V lost 3 bases and J 3 bases, leaving 11 bases between the germline ends. The length of the CDR3 is 13 residues. In germline, CDR1 is DFQATT, CDR2 SNEGSKA (reference sequence). The CDR3 sequence: CSARHDRHYGYTF. CDR3 sequence (DNA): TGCAGTGCTAGGCACGACAGACACTATGGCTACACCTTC.

Many counts were recorded for this clone. Additional DNA sequences in this sample encode the identical CDR3. The V and J genes are TRBV30 and TRBJ2-5; 7 bases map to TRBD2. The CDR3 is 14 amino acids. V shed 8 bases, J shed 5 bases, and the junction held 14 bases outside the gene matches. From germline, CDR1 is GTSNPN and CDR2 SVGIG (reference sequence). CDR3 coding DNA: TGTGCCCTGGAGAAGGGGCTAGCGGAGGAGACCCAGTACTTC. It translates to CALEKGLAEETQYF.

By sample fraction, this clone is medium-sized (0.01 to 0.1%). V is TRBV28 and J is TRBJ1-6; 8 bases map to TRBD1. Germline V CDR1 and CDR2: MDHEN, SYDVKM. Trimming removed 5 bases from V and 10 bases from J; junction bases left unmatched: 10. The CDR3 totals 15 residues. The CDR3: CASSTPGTGVSPLHF. CDR3 DNA sequence: TGTGCCAGCAGTACTCCCGGGACAGGAGTCTCACCCCTCCACTTT.

This clone has ten or more counts. A much larger clone lies one base from this, so it may be a read error. The chain is built from TRBV6-1 and TRBJ2-7; 8 bases align to TRBD2. The CDR3 covers 15 residues. Germline V gives CDR1 MNHNS, CDR2 SASEGT. V gave up 5 bases and J gave up 3 bases; unmatched junction bases: 9. The CDR3 DNA reads TGTGCCAGCAGTCATGGGTCCCGGGAGGGCTACGAGCAGTACTTC. This encodes CASSHGSREGYEQYF.

At least ten counts were recorded for this clone. CDR3 in DNA: TGTGCCAGCAGCCCTTCCACCAATGAGCAGTTCTTC. Translation gives CASSPSTNEQFF. V and J are TRBV14 and TRBJ2-1; the D is unclear. CDR1 is SGHDN, CDR2 FVKESK, per germline. The CDR3 spans 12 residues. The germline V and J ends were trimmed by 4 bases and 6 bases, with 7 bases remaining between them.

This clone has a count of ten or more. V is TRBV7-6 and J is TRBJ2-2, with TRBD1 matching over 10 bases. This CDR3 spans 16 amino acids. Germline lookup yields CDR1 SGHVS and CDR2 FNYEAQ. Trimming at V came to 5 bases and at J to 7 bases, leaving 10 bases not matched to a gene. This chain's CDR3 is CASSLGQGLEGGELFF. As DNA, the CDR3 is TGTGCCAGCAGCCTGGGACAGGGGCTCGAGGGCGGGGAGCTGTTTTTT.

This clone was recorded at least ten times. The V gene is TRBV24-1, the J gene TRBJ2-2, with TRBD2 matching over 10 bases. Per germline, CDR1 KGHDR and CDR2 SFDVKD. V lost 5 bases, J lost 7 bases, and 9 bases stayed unmatched. This CDR3 is 16 amino acids long. The CDR3 DNA is TGTGCCACCAGTGGCCATCTAGCGGGAGCGGTCGGGGAGCTGTTTTTT. Translating it yields CATSGHLAGAVGELFF.

In its sample, this clone was seen once. This chain connects TRBV11-2 to TRBJ2-3; 7 nucleotides agree with TRBD2. The junction had 5 bases not matched to a gene; V was cut back by 1 base and J by 1 base. Germline assignment: CDR1 SGHAT and CDR2 FQNNGV. The CDR3 extends over 16 amino acids. Here the CDR3 DNA reads TGTGCCAGCAGCTTAGGCCGGGGAGGGGGCACAGATACGCAGTATTTT. It translates to CASSLGRGGGTDTQYF. Variable domain in full (rest from reference TRBV11-2 and TRBJ2-3): EAGVAQSPRYKIIEKRQSVAFWCNPISGHATLYWYQQILGQGPKLLIQFQNNGVVDDSQLPKDRFSAERLKGVDSTLKIQPAKLEDSAVYLCASSLGRGGGTDTQYFGPGTRLTVL.

The chain has TRBV4-2 and TRBJ2-7; 9 nucleotides match TRBD1. CDR1 and CDR2 (germline): LGHNA, YNFKEQ. The CDR3 totals 15 residues. The ends lost 5 bases at V and 2 bases at J; junction bases unmatched: 7. Written as DNA, the CDR3 is TGTGCCAGCAGCGCGGTAGGGACAGGGACCTACGAGCAGTACTTC. Amino acid sequence: CASSAVGTGTYEQYF.

About this clone itself: At one end, the junction sequence differs from germline, possibly due to a read error. V usage is TRBV28 and J usage is TRBJ1-2, with D perhaps TRBD1 (5 bases). Germline assignment: CDR1 MDHEN and CDR2 SYDVKM. The CDR3 covers 11 residues. The CDR3 loop is CVSSVIQGPHF. In DNA form, the CDR3 reads TGTGTCAGCAGCGTTATCCAGGGTCCCCACTTC.

This clone occurred many times. The chain combines TRBV12-3 or TRBV12-4 with TRBJ1-4, with unresolved D. This CDR3 has 12 amino acids. V was cut by 10 bases and J by 0 bases, with 6 bases left in between. The CDR3 DNA sequence: TGTGCCACGAGTGCAACTAATGAAAAACTGTTTTTT. This codes for CATSATNEKLFF.

This clone has at least ten counts. The J gene is TRBJ2-2, the V gene TRBV25-1; TRBD1 aligns across 10 bases. The CDR3 is 15 amino acids. Trimming removed 2 bases from V and 7 bases from J; junction bases left unmatched: 4. Germline V gene data show CDR1 as MGHDK and CDR2 as SYGVNS. DNA for the CDR3: TGTGCCAGCAGTGAACGACAGGGGGCGGGCGGGGAGCTGTTTTTT. Translation: CASSERQGAGGELFF.

Relative to its sample, this clone is medium-sized. The CDR3 coding sequence is TGTGCCAGCACAACCGGAGAGGGGTACTCCTACAATGAGCAGTTCTTC. It encodes CASTTGEGYSYNEQFF. This rearrangement joins TRBV6-2 or TRBV6-3 to TRBJ2-1; tentatively, D is TRBD1 or TRBD2 (5 bases each). Germline CDR1 is MNHEY and CDR2 is SVGEGT. Trimming pared 7 bases from V and 0 bases from J, leaving 16 bases between. There are 16 residues in the CDR3.

About this clone: A read error is possible here, since a much larger clone lies one base away. The chain is built from TRBV5-8 and TRBJ2-3, with D tentatively TRBD1 (6 bases). The CDR3 is 12 residues long. V was shortened by 5 bases and J by 7 bases, with 11 bases between the two germline ends. CDR1 and CDR2 from the germline V gene are SGHTS and YDEGEE. The CDR3 DNA follows: TGTGCCAGCAGACAGGGTACATATACGCAGTATTTT. Protein: CASRQGTYTQYF. The whole variable domain, filled in from reference TRBV5-8 and TRBJ2-3, reads EAGVTQSPTHLIKTRGQQATLRCSPISGHTSVYWYQQALGLGLQFLLWYDEGEERNRGNFPPRFSGRQFPNYSSELNVNALELEDSALYLCASRQGTYTQYFGPGTRLTVL.